The rows below give T cell receptor beta chains drawn from one sample of a study of response to subunit inactivated influenza vaccine. TCRdb re-called the RT-PCR reads through MiXCR, storing one row per CDR3 protein. The profile shows about 480,000 distinct CDR3 sequences, under 15% of them singletons. This sample comprised PBMCs from blood, obtained more than 35 days after vaccination. Every receptor here comes from a man aged 45 to 65 who received an inactivated influenza vaccine. Each CDR3 is given with its conserved first and last residue. The order of the fields is clone size, D gene, J gene, V gene, CDR3 protein, CDR3 DNA. A D gene is named only where the DNA matches it firmly. Part of the rows lack a size; the others show once, few, many or a class for expanded clones.

abundance: few
d_gene: .
j_gene: TRBJ1-1
v_gene: TRBV18
CDR3aa: CASSPDPSNTEAFF
CDR3nt: TGTGCCAGCTCACCAGATCCCAGTAACACTGAAGCTTTCTTT

abundance: few
d_gene: .
j_gene: TRBJ1-1
v_gene: TRBV5-5
CDR3aa: CASNPAGHLQEAFF
CDR3nt: TGTGCCAGCAACCCCGCTGGGCATCTCCAAGAAGCTTTCTTT

abundance: many
d_gene: TRBD2
j_gene: TRBJ2-1
v_gene: TRBV12-3/TRBV12-4
CDR3aa: CASSDYTSGGAAEQFF
CDR3nt: TGTGCCAGCAGTGATTACACTAGCGGGGGGGCCGCTGAGCAGTTCTTC

abundance: many
d_gene: TRBD2
j_gene: TRBJ2-1
v_gene: TRBV10-3
CDR3aa: CAISEPKTSGYYNEQFF
CDR3nt: TGTGCCATCAGTGAGCCAAAGACTAGCGGTTATTACAATGAGCAGTTCTTC

abundance: .
d_gene: TRBD2
j_gene: TRBJ2-1
v_gene: TRBV20-1
CDR3aa: CSAPPPAGVHNEQFF
CDR3nt: TGCAGTGCTCCCCCCCCCGCGGGAGTCCACAATGAGCAGTTCTTC

abundance: many
d_gene: .
j_gene: TRBJ2-1
v_gene: TRBV29-1
CDR3aa: CSVVSYNEQFF
CDR3nt: TGCAGCGTTGTTTCTTACAATGAGCAGTTCTTC

abundance: .
d_gene: TRBD1
j_gene: TRBJ2-7
v_gene: TRBV12-3/TRBV12-4
CDR3aa: CASSPTGTGVDLENYEQYF
CDR3nt: TGTGCCAGCAGTCCAACCGGGACAGGGGTAGATTTAGAAAACTACGAGCAGTACTTC

abundance: few
d_gene: .
j_gene: TRBJ1-6
v_gene: TRBV7-2
CDR3aa: CASSSLQGANSPLHF
CDR3nt: TGTGCCAGCAGCTCTCTGCAGGGCGCCAATTCACCCCTCCACTTT

abundance: few
d_gene: .
j_gene: TRBJ2-1
v_gene: TRBV5-8
CDR3aa: CASSWTPAHNEQFF
CDR3nt: TGTGCCAGCAGCTGGACGCCAGCACACAATGAGCAGTTCTTC

abundance: many
d_gene: TRBD1
j_gene: TRBJ2-1
v_gene: TRBV24-1
CDR3aa: CATSEPGQGPYNEQFF
CDR3nt: TGTGCCACCAGTGAGCCGGGACAGGGTCCCTACAATGAGCAGTTCTTC

abundance: .
d_gene: .
j_gene: TRBJ2-3
v_gene: TRBV7-9
CDR3aa: CASSLAKTGHTDTQYF
CDR3nt: TGTGCCAGCAGCTTAGCGAAAACAGGCCACACAGATACGCAGTATTTT

abundance: .
d_gene: .
j_gene: TRBJ2-2
v_gene: TRBV20-1
CDR3aa: CSASFPTNTGELFF
CDR3nt: TGCAGTGCTAGTTTTCCAACGAACACCGGGGAGCTGTTTTTT

abundance: .
d_gene: TRBD1
j_gene: TRBJ2-2
v_gene: TRBV27
CDR3aa: CASSPGQVSGELFF
CDR3nt: TGTGCCAGCAGTCCCGGACAGGTCTCCGGGGAGCTGTTTTTT

abundance: once
d_gene: .
j_gene: TRBJ2-7
v_gene: TRBV29-1
CDR3aa: CSVGVAGNEQYF
CDR3nt: TGCAGCGTTGGGGTGGCAGGGAACGAGCAGTACTTC

abundance: .
d_gene: TRBD2
j_gene: TRBJ2-1
v_gene: TRBV11-2
CDR3aa: CASSTLSGNSYNEQFF
CDR3nt: TGTGCCAGCAGCACCCTTAGCGGGAATTCCTACAATGAGCAGTTCTTC

abundance: many
d_gene: TRBD2
j_gene: TRBJ2-1
v_gene: TRBV5-1
CDR3aa: CASSLRLAGDNEQFF
CDR3nt: TGCGCCAGCAGCTTGCGGCTAGCGGGTGACAATGAGCAGTTCTTC

abundance: many
d_gene: .
j_gene: TRBJ2-1
v_gene: TRBV29-1
CDR3aa: CSVEGLGGLRSSYNEQFF
CDR3nt: TGCAGCGTTGAAGGGCTTGGAGGACTCAGAAGCTCCTACAATGAGCAGTTCTTC

abundance: few
d_gene: .
j_gene: TRBJ1-4
v_gene: TRBV7-2
CDR3aa: CASSPRPAGNEKLFF
CDR3nt: TGTGCCAGCAGCCCTAGGCCTGCGGGTAATGAAAAACTGTTTTTT

abundance: many
d_gene: TRBD2
j_gene: TRBJ2-2
v_gene: TRBV20-1
CDR3aa: CSARAGLAALTGELFF
CDR3nt: TGCAGTGCTAGAGCTGGACTAGCGGCCCTCACCGGGGAGCTGTTTTTT

abundance: few
d_gene: TRBD1
j_gene: TRBJ2-7
v_gene: TRBV7-9
CDR3aa: CASRKQGAKYEQYF
CDR3nt: TGTGCCAGCAGAAAACAGGGGGCCAAGTACGAGCAGTACTTC

abundance: many
d_gene: .
j_gene: TRBJ2-7
v_gene: TRBV4-2
CDR3aa: CASSQVGVRGEQYF
CDR3nt: TGTGCCAGCAGCCAAGTAGGCGTACGGGGGGAGCAGTACTTC

abundance: many
d_gene: .
j_gene: TRBJ1-5
v_gene: TRBV10-3
CDR3aa: CATASGLGQPQHF
CDR3nt: TGTGCCACCGCGTCGGGCCTCGGTCAGCCCCAGCATTTT

abundance: few
d_gene: TRBD1
j_gene: TRBJ1-2
v_gene: TRBV9
CDR3aa: CASSSAGTGHGYTF
CDR3nt: TGTGCCAGCAGCTCCGCCGGGACAGGGCATGGCTACACCTTC

abundance: .
d_gene: .
j_gene: TRBJ2-7
v_gene: TRBV10-3
CDR3aa: CAIRRPAGRESGGRGTEQYF
CDR3nt: TGTGCCATCAGAAGGCCGGCCGGCAGGGAATCCGGGGGTCGCGGGACCGAGCAGTACTTC

abundance: few
d_gene: .
j_gene: TRBJ2-1
v_gene: TRBV3-1
CDR3aa: CASSRAGEQFF
CDR3nt: TGTGCCAGCAGCCGCGCGGGTGAGCAGTTCTTC

abundance: many
d_gene: .
j_gene: TRBJ1-2
v_gene: TRBV6-1
CDR3aa: CASRSLGSGGYTF
CDR3nt: TGTGCCAGCAGGAGTCTCGGGTCAGGGGGCTACACCTTC

abundance: many
d_gene: TRBD2
j_gene: TRBJ2-7
v_gene: TRBV10-2
CDR3aa: CASSVRLAEVSYEQYF
CDR3nt: TGCGCCAGCAGTGTTCGACTAGCGGAGGTCTCCTACGAGCAGTACTTC

abundance: few
d_gene: .
j_gene: TRBJ1-2
v_gene: TRBV4-1
CDR3aa: CASSQEQGGVINYGYTF
CDR3nt: TGCGCCAGCAGCCAAGAACAGGGTGGGGTGATCAACTATGGCTACACCTTC

abundance: .
d_gene: TRBD1
j_gene: TRBJ2-3
v_gene: TRBV27
CDR3aa: CASSLRGLDYTQYF
CDR3nt: TGTGCCAGCAGTTTAAGGGGGCTCGATTATACGCAGTATTTT

abundance: many
d_gene: .
j_gene: TRBJ2-5
v_gene: TRBV7-2
CDR3aa: CASSLAGALETQYF
CDR3nt: TGTGCCAGCAGCTTAGCGGGGGCTCTTGAGACCCAGTACTTC

abundance: .
d_gene: .
j_gene: TRBJ1-2
v_gene: TRBV5-1
CDR3aa: CASSLEAGPKGGYTF
CDR3nt: TGCGCCAGCAGCTTGGAGGCAGGCCCGAAGGGGGGCTACACCTTC

abundance: .
d_gene: .
j_gene: TRBJ1-6
v_gene: TRBV28
CDR3aa: CASSLPSSYNSPLHF
CDR3nt: TGTGCCAGCAGTTTGCCGAGCTCCTATAATTCACCCCTCCACTTT

abundance: few
d_gene: .
j_gene: TRBJ1-6
v_gene: TRBV6-1
CDR3aa: CATYGSSGNSPLHF
CDR3nt: TGTGCCACCTATGGGAGTTCGGGGAATTCACCCCTCCACTTT

abundance: few
d_gene: .
j_gene: TRBJ2-3
v_gene: TRBV20-1
CDR3aa: CSARLRSLWEGDTQYF
CDR3nt: TGCAGTGCTAGGTTGCGGTCTCTTTGGGAAGGAGATACGCAGTATTTT

abundance: .
d_gene: .
j_gene: TRBJ1-1
v_gene: TRBV11-2
CDR3aa: CASSLDYGGLGDTEAFF
CDR3nt: TGTGCCAGCAGCTTAGATTATGGAGGCTTGGGGGACACTGAAGCTTTCTTT

abundance: few
d_gene: .
j_gene: TRBJ2-3
v_gene: TRBV20-1
CDR3aa: CSALGVPDTQYF
CDR3nt: TGCAGTGCGTTAGGTGTCCCAGATACGCAGTATTTT

abundance: many
d_gene: TRBD2
j_gene: TRBJ2-1
v_gene: TRBV4-1
CDR3aa: CASSEGLAGPYNEQFF
CDR3nt: TGCGCCAGCAGCGAGGGACTAGCGGGGCCCTACAATGAGCAGTTCTTC

abundance: .
d_gene: .
j_gene: TRBJ2-4
v_gene: TRBV5-1
CDR3aa: CASSQMKGEGAKNIQYF
CDR3nt: TGCGCCAGCAGTCAGATGAAGGGGGAAGGAGCCAAAAACATTCAGTACTTC

abundance: .
d_gene: .
j_gene: TRBJ2-4
v_gene: TRBV5-1
CDR3aa: CASSLSVSAGLAKNIQYF
CDR3nt: TGCGCCAGCAGCTTGTCGGTTTCGGCAGGCCTAGCCAAAAACATTCAGTACTTC

abundance: few
d_gene: .
j_gene: TRBJ2-2
v_gene: TRBV2
CDR3aa: CASSWRHSGELFF
CDR3nt: TGTGCCAGCAGCTGGAGACATTCCGGGGAGCTGTTTTTT

abundance: few
d_gene: TRBD1
j_gene: TRBJ1-2
v_gene: TRBV29-1
CDR3aa: CSADPPGQDYGYTF
CDR3nt: TGCAGCGCCGACCCCCCCGGACAGGACTATGGCTACACCTTC

abundance: few
d_gene: TRBD2
j_gene: TRBJ2-3
v_gene: TRBV4-3
CDR3aa: CASSQDRWLAGTTDTQYF
CDR3nt: TGCGCCAGCAGCCAAGATAGGTGGCTAGCGGGGACCACAGATACGCAGTATTTT

abundance: few
d_gene: TRBD2
j_gene: TRBJ2-3
v_gene: TRBV5-8
CDR3aa: CASSSRVYGRTGVQYF
CDR3nt: TGTGCCAGCAGCTCCCGAGTGTACGGGAGGACCGGGGTACAGTATTTT

abundance: .
d_gene: TRBD1
j_gene: TRBJ2-3
v_gene: TRBV27
CDR3aa: CASSPGTVPTDTQYF
CDR3nt: TGTGCCAGCAGTCCGGGGACAGTGCCTACAGATACGCAGTATTTT

abundance: few
d_gene: TRBD2
j_gene: TRBJ2-3
v_gene: TRBV7-2
CDR3aa: CASSPMGRGAADTQYF
CDR3nt: TGTGCCAGCAGCCCCATGGGGCGGGGGGCGGCAGATACGCAGTATTTT

abundance: few
d_gene: TRBD1
j_gene: TRBJ1-2
v_gene: TRBV7-2
CDR3aa: CASSLVTGGYGYTF
CDR3nt: TGTGCCAGCAGCTTAGTCACAGGGGGCTATGGCTACACCTTC

abundance: many
d_gene: TRBD1
j_gene: TRBJ1-4
v_gene: TRBV6-1
CDR3aa: CASRGPRGSYEKLFF
CDR3nt: TGTGCCAGCAGGGGCCCCAGGGGGAGCTACGAAAAACTGTTTTTT

abundance: .
d_gene: .
j_gene: TRBJ2-7
v_gene: TRBV2
CDR3aa: CASSEVSQAYEQYF
CDR3nt: TGTGCCAGCAGTGAAGTATCACAGGCCTACGAGCAGTACTTC

abundance: .
d_gene: .
j_gene: TRBJ1-1
v_gene: TRBV19
CDR3aa: CASSIYGGGNTEAFF
CDR3nt: TGTGCCAGTAGTATCTACGGGGGTGGGAACACTGAAGCTTTCTTT

abundance: few
d_gene: TRBD1
j_gene: TRBJ2-3
v_gene: TRBV27
CDR3aa: CASRGQGGTDTQYF
CDR3nt: TGTGCCAGCAGAGGACAGGGGGGCACAGATACGCAGTATTTT

abundance: few
d_gene: TRBD1
j_gene: TRBJ2-2
v_gene: TRBV6-5
CDR3aa: CASSYSNRGAGELFF
CDR3nt: TGTGCCAGCAGTTACTCCAACAGGGGGGCCGGGGAGCTGTTTTTT

abundance: once
d_gene: TRBD2
j_gene: TRBJ2-2
v_gene: TRBV6-1
CDR3aa: CASATQRGGNTGELFF
CDR3nt: TGTGCCAGTGCGACCCAGCGGGGGGGAAACACCGGGGAGCTGTTTTTT

abundance: .
d_gene: .
j_gene: TRBJ2-3
v_gene: TRBV28
CDR3aa: CASSSSSGQPSRGTDTQYF
CDR3nt: TGTGCCAGCAGTTCATCTTCAGGACAGCCTAGTAGGGGCACAGATACGCAGTATTTT

abundance: few
d_gene: .
j_gene: TRBJ1-2
v_gene: TRBV12-3/TRBV12-4
CDR3aa: CASSSDTFYGYTF
CDR3nt: TGTGCCAGCAGTTCAGACACCTTCTATGGCTACACCTTC

abundance: .
d_gene: .
j_gene: TRBJ1-1
v_gene: TRBV7-2
CDR3aa: CASSRQARDTEAFF
CDR3nt: TGTGCCAGCAGCCGACAGGCCCGGGACACTGAAGCTTTCTTT